Reported below is one TCR beta chain. The protocol was immunoSEQ multiplex PCR, while the TCRdb copy is restricted to in-frame clones and leaves out a portion. The table lists approximately 100,000 clones, approximately 90% of them singletons. This sample stems from a study of control samples from healthy donors and cancer patients. CDR1 is KGHSH and CDR2 is LQKENI in the germline V gene. Trimming removed 2 bases from V and 0 bases from J, with 7 bases in between. This CDR3 contains 14 residues. The sequencing input was blood. The TCR comes from a man in his thirties or forties in good health. This chain links TRBV18 with TRBJ1-1, with D unclear. CDR3 in amino acids: CASSPVTMNTEAFF. In DNA form, the CDR3 reads TGTGCCAGCTCACCAGTAACCATGAACACTGAAGCTTTCTTT.